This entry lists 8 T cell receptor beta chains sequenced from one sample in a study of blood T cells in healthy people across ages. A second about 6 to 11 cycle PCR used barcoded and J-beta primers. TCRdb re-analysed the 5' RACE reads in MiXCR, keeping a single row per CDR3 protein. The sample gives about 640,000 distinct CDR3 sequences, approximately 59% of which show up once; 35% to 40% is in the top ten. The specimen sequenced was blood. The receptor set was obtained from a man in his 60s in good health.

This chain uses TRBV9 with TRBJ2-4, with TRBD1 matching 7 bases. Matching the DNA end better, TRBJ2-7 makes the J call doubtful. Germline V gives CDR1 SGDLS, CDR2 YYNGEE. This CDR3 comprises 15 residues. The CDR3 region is CASSEGQANSYEQYF. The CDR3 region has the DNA TGTGCCAGCAGCGAAGGACAGGCTAACTCCTACGAGCAGTACTTC.

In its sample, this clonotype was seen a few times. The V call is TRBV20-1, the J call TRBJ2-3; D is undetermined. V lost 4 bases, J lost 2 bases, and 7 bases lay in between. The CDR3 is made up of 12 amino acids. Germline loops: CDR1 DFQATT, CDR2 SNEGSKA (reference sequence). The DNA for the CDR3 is TGCAGTGCTAAGGACGCCACAGATACGCAGTATTTT. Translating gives CSAKDATDTQYF.

Written as DNA, the CDR3 is TGTGCCAGCAGTTACGGTGACTCCTATAATTCACCCCTCCACTTT. It is translated as CASSYGDSYNSPLHF. This sequence joins TRBV6-5 and TRBJ1-6; D unclear. Trimming took off 2 bases at V and 0 bases at J, with 5 bases between the two ends. CDR3 length: 15 residues. CDR1 is MNHEY, CDR2 SVGAGI, per germline.

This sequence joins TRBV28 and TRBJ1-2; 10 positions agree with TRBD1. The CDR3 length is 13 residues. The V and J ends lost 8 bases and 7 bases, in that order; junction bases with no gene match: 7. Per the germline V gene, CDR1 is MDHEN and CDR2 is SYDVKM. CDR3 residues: CASLTGGKGGYTF. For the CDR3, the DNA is TGTGCCAGCCTGACAGGGGGCAAAGGTGGCTACACCTTC.

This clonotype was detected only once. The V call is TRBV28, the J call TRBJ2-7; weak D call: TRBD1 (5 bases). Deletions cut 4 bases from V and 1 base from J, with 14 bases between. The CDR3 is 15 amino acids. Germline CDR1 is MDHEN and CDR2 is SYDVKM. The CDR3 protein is CASSSRVLSSYEQYF. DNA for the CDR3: TGTGCCAGCAGTTCCAGGGTTTTATCGTCCTACGAGCAGTACTTC.

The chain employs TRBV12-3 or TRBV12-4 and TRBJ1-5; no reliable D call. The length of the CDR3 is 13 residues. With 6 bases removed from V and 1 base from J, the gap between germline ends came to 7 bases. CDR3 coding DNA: TGTGCCAGCAGAGGGTCGAGCAATCAGCCCCAGCATTTT. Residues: CASRGSSNQPQHF.

The CDR3 reads CASSPGGARSYNEQYF. The DNA for the CDR3 is TGTGCCAGCAGCCCCGGAGGGGCGAGATCCTACAATGAGCAGTACTTC. The chain joins TRBV5-4 to TRBJ2-5; TRBD2 might be the D (6 bases). Trimming stripped 4 bases from V and 11 bases from J, with 27 bases between. The CDR3 consists of 16 residues. CDR1 SGHNT and CDR2 YYREEE come from the germline V gene (reference sequence).

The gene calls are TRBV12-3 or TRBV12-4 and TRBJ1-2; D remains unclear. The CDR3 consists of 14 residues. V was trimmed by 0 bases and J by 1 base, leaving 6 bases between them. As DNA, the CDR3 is TGTGCCAGCAGTTTAGCCGAGGATAACTATGGCTACACCTTC. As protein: CASSLAEDNYGYTF.